The present entry profiles one T cell receptor (beta chain) with its context. Its cognate antigen is unknown. The length of the CDR3 is 13 residues. The germline gives CDR1 SQVTM, CDR2 ANQGSEA. Trimming took 7 bases from V and 2 from J; bases not matched to a gene: 4. The sample belongs to a study of cytomegalovirus exposure and HLA in healthy donors. Study-level points and caveats: In presence/absence analyses, roughly uniform sequencing depth across donors was assumed. The study recorded 150 to 200 TCR beta chains that were cytomegalovirus-associated.

The PCR used 60 Vbeta and 13 Jbeta primers. In the source study's methods: Counted up in a later analysis, unique TCR beta chains came to 65 million to 80 million, with around 11 million shared. The protocol was immunoSEQ multiplex PCR, while the TCRdb copy is restricted to in-frame clones and leaves out a portion. V and J calls plus clone size are reproduced from that table; the DNA served to infer D and trimming. The sample holds approximately 93,000 clones, less than 80% seen once. The sequenced sample was PBMCs. This sequence joins TRBV29-1 and TRBJ2-2; 7 nucleotides agree with TRBD1. The TCR was taken from a woman in her forties in good health and CMV-seronegative. The CDR3 region is CSATGTNTGELFF. CDR3 DNA sequence: TGCAGCGCGACAGGGACCAACACCGGGGAGCTGTTTTTT.